These T cell receptor beta chains were read from a single sample in a study of shared clonotypes between healthy human individuals. TCRdb keeps only in-frame clones here, not all; method: immunoSEQ multiplex PCR. The sample holds some 2,500,000 clones, around 90% seen once. The material sequenced was naive CD4+ T cells from PBMCs. All receptors come from a man between 18 and 29 years old in good health. Some clones in this sample may be carry-over from other donors' samples. CDR3s leave out the opening cysteine and the closing phenylalanine or tryptophan. The D gene is left open where the match is weak.

v_call: TRBV5-1
d_call: .
cdr3_aa: ASSPEGLRGTGELF

v_call: TRBV5-1
d_call: TRBD1
cdr3_aa: ASSSTGGGTDTQY

v_call: TRBV12-5
d_call: .
cdr3_aa: ASGFRVGGELF

v_call: TRBV2
d_call: .
cdr3_aa: ASSEISDTQY

v_call: TRBV7-6
d_call: .
cdr3_aa: ASSLGGDRNQPQH

v_call: TRBV5-8
d_call: TRBD1
cdr3_aa: ASNRQGFVEKLF

v_call: TRBV4-1
d_call: .
cdr3_aa: ASTRSLNEKLF

v_call: TRBV10-1
d_call: .
cdr3_aa: ASSEFGRSSYNEQF

v_call: TRBV7-9
d_call: .
cdr3_aa: ASSFPGANYGYT

v_call: TRBV5-1
d_call: TRBD1
cdr3_aa: ASSSRDRGVLSYEQY

v_call: TRBV4-3
d_call: TRBD1
cdr3_aa: ASSLNTRQGAF

v_call: TRBV28
d_call: .
cdr3_aa: ATHGPPGHLTDTQY

v_call: TRBV7-9
d_call: .
cdr3_aa: ASSPAGRRWSEQY

v_call: TRBV5-1
d_call: .
cdr3_aa: ASSAEPQVDYGYT

v_call: TRBV11-2
d_call: .
cdr3_aa: ASSSTPTRSNEQY

v_call: TRBV2
d_call: .
cdr3_aa: ASRGGASYEQY

v_call: TRBV20-1
d_call: .
cdr3_aa: SAKDFYEQY

v_call: TRBV27
d_call: .
cdr3_aa: ASKDPGEKLF

v_call: TRBV5-6
d_call: .
cdr3_aa: ASSLRDVSNEQF

v_call: TRBV18
d_call: .
cdr3_aa: ASSPDRFTEAF

v_call: TRBV14
d_call: TRBD2
cdr3_aa: ASSQGTSFRETQY

v_call: TRBV30
d_call: .
cdr3_aa: AWSVQAGNYGYT

v_call: TRBV12-5
d_call: TRBD2
cdr3_aa: ASGSGLAEGNEQF

v_call: TRBV6-1
d_call: .
cdr3_aa: ASSEGLQNYEQY

v_call: TRBV9
d_call: .
cdr3_aa: ASSVADLGELF

v_call: TRBV9
d_call: .
cdr3_aa: ASSGPWNTGELF

v_call: TRBV7-3
d_call: TRBD1
cdr3_aa: ASSGGTGGAGANVLT

v_call: TRBV11-2
d_call: .
cdr3_aa: ASSFTPTGELF

v_call: TRBV2
d_call: TRBD2
cdr3_aa: ASRLLAGDGELF

v_call: TRBV28
d_call: .
cdr3_aa: ASTRVGAYYEQY

v_call: TRBV6-4
d_call: .
cdr3_aa: ASSDFRGEAF

v_call: TRBV6-6
d_call: .
cdr3_aa: ASSYTSGTIHDGAF

v_call: TRBV6-5
d_call: .
cdr3_aa: ASSWGSTGELF

v_call: TRBV10-3
d_call: TRBD2
cdr3_aa: AITPGGVDTQY

v_call: TRBV29-1
d_call: .
cdr3_aa: SVDPGYQETQY

v_call: TRBV19
d_call: .
cdr3_aa: ASSLGDNSPLH

v_call: TRBV7-6
d_call: .
cdr3_aa: ASSLGAGVGYNEQF

v_call: TRBV6-1
d_call: TRBD1
cdr3_aa: ASSESRDRGGYT

v_call: TRBV9
d_call: .
cdr3_aa: ASSAQDSVLREQY

v_call: TRBV6-6
d_call: .
cdr3_aa: ATDSRVEAF

v_call: TRBV5-1
d_call: .
cdr3_aa: ASSPGVVVGTGELF

v_call: TRBV28
d_call: .
cdr3_aa: AGGRGNEKLF

v_call: TRBV19
d_call: .
cdr3_aa: ASSIRGVGNTEAF

v_call: TRBV27
d_call: TRBD2
cdr3_aa: ASSLTRAGTTQGGTQY

v_call: TRBV5-1
d_call: .
cdr3_aa: ASSLSDTYEQY

v_call: TRBV27
d_call: .
cdr3_aa: ASSLPSGADTQY

v_call: TRBV7-9
d_call: TRBD2
cdr3_aa: ASSLGGLAGVPGELF

v_call: TRBV5-1
d_call: TRBD1
cdr3_aa: ASSLDRGWYEQY

v_call: TRBV9
d_call: .
cdr3_aa: ASSGHVNTEAF

v_call: TRBV7-9
d_call: TRBD1
cdr3_aa: ASSRQGTLYEQY

v_call: TRBV7-3
d_call: .
cdr3_aa: ASSYGPSATEAF

v_call: TRBV5-5
d_call: .
cdr3_aa: ASSGRAGWDTEAF

v_call: TRBV2
d_call: TRBD1
cdr3_aa: ARAQGAKETQY

v_call: TRBV5-4
d_call: .
cdr3_aa: ASSLPATETQY